A single sample gave rise to the 8 T cell receptor beta chains below, sequenced in a study of beta chain features in type 1 diabetes. The sequenced template was cDNA made from the entire isolated RNA. Generated by immunoSEQ multiplex PCR, the TCRdb table keeps only in-frame clones and is missing some. This sample carries about 40,000 clones, 49% of them seen once, and the ten largest clones take 0.72%. The sample taken for sequencing was central memory CD4+ T cells from blood. These receptors originate from a young woman in good health.

The chain couples TRBV14 to TRBJ2-1; 8 bases are a match to TRBD2. V lost 4 bases and J lost 0; bases outside the gene matches: 17. Germline loops: CDR1 SGHDN, CDR2 FVKESK. The CDR3 has 20 amino acids. CDR3 region: CASSPLGAGAVGSSYNEQFF. CDR3 nucleotides: TGTGCCAGCAGCCCCCTTGGAGCGGGGGCCGTGGGAAGCTCCTACAATGAGCAGTTCTTC.

In this sample, this clone turned up once. The J gene is TRBJ2-7, the V gene TRBV5-1, with D possibly matching TRBD2 (5 bases). Trimming removed 0 bases from V and 4 bases from J, with 17 bases in between. This CDR3 has 16 residues. The germline gives CDR1 SGHRS, CDR2 YFSETQ. CDR3 in DNA: TGCGCCAGCAGCTTGGCCCCGACTACCAACCCTTACGAGCAGTACTTC. This codes for CASSLAPTTNPYEQYF.

This clone was counted between two and nine times. V is TRBV29-1 and J is TRBJ2-1; 11 bases map to TRBD2. V was clipped by 4 bases and J by 0 bases; unmatched bases: 8. Germline V lookup: CDR1 SQVTM, CDR2 ANQGSEA. This CDR3 contains 17 residues. The CDR3, as DNA: TGCAGCGTTGTAACTAGCGGGAGCAGGAGCTCCTACAATGAGCAGTTCTTC. Translating gives CSVVTSGSRSSYNEQFF.

The CDR3 loop reads CASSSSDAVRGEQYF. The CDR3 nucleotides are TGTGCCAGCAGCTCCAGTGACGCGGTCCGAGGCGAGCAGTACTTC. V and J are TRBV9 and TRBJ2-7, with D uncertain. The CDR3 loop spans 15 amino acids. Trimming took 4 bases from V and 6 from J, leaving 20 bases between them. CDR1 and CDR2 (germline): SGDLS, YYNGEE.

The chain couples TRBV25-1 to TRBJ2-5; D is uncertain. The DNA end is more similar to TRBJ2-7, so the J call may be wrong. The CDR3 sequence is 12 residues long. Germline values: CDR1 MGHDK, CDR2 SYGVNS. The CDR3 sequence: CASSEKDYEQYF. CDR3 DNA sequence: TGTGCCAGCAGTGAAAAGGACTACGAGCAGTACTTC.

In this sample, this clone turned up a few times. The genes are TRBV11-3 and TRBJ2-3; TRBD2 is a possible D gene (6 bases). CDR3 size: 16 residues. V lost 1 base and J lost 5, with 16 bases in between. Per germline, CDR1 SGHNT and CDR2 YENEEA. In DNA, the CDR3 is TGTGCCAGCAGCTTAGCCAGCGGAGGGGCGAGAGATACGCAGTATTTT. Translated: CASSLASGGARDTQYF.

V gene TRBV7-9 combines with J gene TRBJ2-7; D might be TRBD1 (6 bases). The ends were cut back, 10 bases at V and 1 base at J, with 11 bases in the middle. Germline V gene lookup returns CDR1 SEHNR and CDR2 FQNEAQ (reference sequence). CDR3 length: 12 residues. As DNA, the CDR3 is TGTGCCACTGCGGACAGTTCCTACGAGCAGTACTTC. This gives the protein CATADSSYEQYF.

The chain combines TRBV15 with TRBJ1-2; TRBD1 agrees at 7 bases. Germline assignment: CDR1 LNHNV and CDR2 YYDKDF (reference sequence). This CDR3 is 14 amino acids long. Trimming cost V 1 base and J 8 bases; bases outside gene matches: 7. The CDR3 spells CATSRGGTAFGYTF. In nucleotides, the CDR3 is TGTGCCACCAGCAGAGGGGGGACAGCCTTCGGCTACACCTTC.